This TCR beta chain was recovered during a study of T cell responses to AZD1222 COVID-19 vaccine. Study-wide findings and caveats: Donors were chiefly white British, with a greater number of females, and clonal diversity was perhaps underestimated.

The assay was immunoSEQ multiplex PCR, and TCRdb's table has in-frame clones only and misses some. The sample includes 90,000 to 150,000 clones, roughly 89% of them seen just once. Turning to this clone: Its antigen is not known.

The TCR comes from an adult in good health. The material was peripheral blood, obtained on day 0 of AZD1222 vaccination.

In DNA form, the CDR3 reads TGTGCCAGCAGCTTAACCGCCATTGGTGCTGAAGCTTTCTTT. As protein: CASSLTAIGAEAFF. This rearrangement joins TRBV7-2 to TRBJ1-1, with no clear D. This CDR3 has 14 amino acids. The V and J ends lost 2 bases and 6 bases respectively, with 13 bases between them. Per germline, CDR1 SGHTA and CDR2 FQGNSA. The full variable domain, with the rest looked up from reference TRBV7-2 and TRBJ1-1, is GAGVSQSPSNKVTEKGKDVELRCDPISGHTALYWYRQSLGQGLEFLIYFQGNSAPDKSGLPSDRFSAERTGGSVSTLTIQRTQQEDSAVYLCASSLTAIGAEAFFGQGTRLTVV.